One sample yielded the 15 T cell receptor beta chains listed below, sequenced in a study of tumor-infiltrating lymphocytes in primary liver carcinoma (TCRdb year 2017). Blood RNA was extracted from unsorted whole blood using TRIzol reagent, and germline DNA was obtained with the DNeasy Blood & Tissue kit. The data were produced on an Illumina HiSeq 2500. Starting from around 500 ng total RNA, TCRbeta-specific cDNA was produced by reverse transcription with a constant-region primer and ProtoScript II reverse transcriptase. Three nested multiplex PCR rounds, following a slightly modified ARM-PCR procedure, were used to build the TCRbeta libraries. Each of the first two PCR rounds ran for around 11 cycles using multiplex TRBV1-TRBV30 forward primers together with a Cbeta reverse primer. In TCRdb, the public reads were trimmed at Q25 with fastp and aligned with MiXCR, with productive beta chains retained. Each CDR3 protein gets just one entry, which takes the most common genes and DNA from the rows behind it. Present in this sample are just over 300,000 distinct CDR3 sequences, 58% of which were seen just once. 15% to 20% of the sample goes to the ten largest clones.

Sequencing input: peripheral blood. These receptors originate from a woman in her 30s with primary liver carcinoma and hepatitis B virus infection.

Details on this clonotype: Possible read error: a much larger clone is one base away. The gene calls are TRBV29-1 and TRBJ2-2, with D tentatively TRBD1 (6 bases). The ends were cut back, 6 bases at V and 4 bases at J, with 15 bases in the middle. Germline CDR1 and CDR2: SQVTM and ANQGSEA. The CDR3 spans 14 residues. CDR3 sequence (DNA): TGCAGCGTAAGACCAAGACAGGCCACCGGGGAGCTGTTTTTT. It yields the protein CSVRPRQATGELFF.

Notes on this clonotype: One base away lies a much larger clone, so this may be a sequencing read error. CDR3 sequence (DNA): TGTGCCAGCAGTTTCTCCACAGCCTCTTCCTACGAGCAGTACTTC. Its translation: CASSFSTASSYEQYF. The chain employs TRBV6-2 or TRBV6-3 and TRBJ2-7; D gene unclear. The CDR3 has 15 residues. From germline, CDR1 is MNHEY and CDR2 SVGEGT. The ends were cut back, 4 bases at V and 1 base at J, with 14 bases in the middle.

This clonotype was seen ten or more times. The CDR3 is CASSFLLAPQETQYF. The DNA of the CDR3 is TGTGCCAGCAGCTTCTTGCTAGCGCCCCAAGAGACCCAGTACTTC. The chain recombines TRBV5-6 with TRBJ2-5; D is perhaps TRBD2 (6 bases). CDR3 length: 15 residues. Germline CDR1 is SGHDT and CDR2 is YYEEEE. Trimming stripped 2 bases from V and 1 base from J, with 12 bases between. Complete variable domain (other parts from reference TRBV5-6 and TRBJ2-5): DAGVTQSPTHLIKTRGQQVTLRCSPKSGHDTVSWYQQALGQGPQFIFQYYEEEERQRGNFPDRFSGHQFPNYSSELNVNALLLGDSALYLCASSFLLAPQETQYFGPGTRLLVL.

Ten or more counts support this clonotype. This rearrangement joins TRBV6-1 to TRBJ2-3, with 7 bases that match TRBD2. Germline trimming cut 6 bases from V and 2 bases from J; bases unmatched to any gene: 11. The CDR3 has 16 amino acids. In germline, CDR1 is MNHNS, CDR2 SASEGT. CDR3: CASSSPLAVTTDTQYF. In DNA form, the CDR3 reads TGTGCCAGCAGCTCGCCCCTAGCGGTTACCACAGATACGCAGTATTTT.

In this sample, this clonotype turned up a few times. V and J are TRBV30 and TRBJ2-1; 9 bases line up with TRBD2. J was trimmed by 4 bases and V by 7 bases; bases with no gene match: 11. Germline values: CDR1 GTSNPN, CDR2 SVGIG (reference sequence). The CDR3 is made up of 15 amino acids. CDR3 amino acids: CAFRLWTSVYNEQFF. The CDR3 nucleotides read TGTGCCTTCCGGCTCTGGACTAGCGTTTACAATGAGCAGTTCTTC.

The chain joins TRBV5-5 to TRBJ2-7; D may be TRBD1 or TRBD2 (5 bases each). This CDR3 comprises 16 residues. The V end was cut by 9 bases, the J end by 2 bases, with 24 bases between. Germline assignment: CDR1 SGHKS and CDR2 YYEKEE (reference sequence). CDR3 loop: CANRTDPGPNPYEQYF. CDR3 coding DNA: TGTGCCAACAGGACTGACCCCGGGCCGAATCCCTACGAGCAGTACTTC.

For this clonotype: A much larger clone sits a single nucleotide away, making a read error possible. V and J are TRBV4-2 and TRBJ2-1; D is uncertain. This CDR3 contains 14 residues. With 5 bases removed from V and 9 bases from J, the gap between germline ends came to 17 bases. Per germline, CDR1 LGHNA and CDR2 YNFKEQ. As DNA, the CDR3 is TGTGCCAGCAGCACCCTTATAGGCGTGGGTGAGCAGTTCTTC. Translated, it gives CASSTLIGVGEQFF.

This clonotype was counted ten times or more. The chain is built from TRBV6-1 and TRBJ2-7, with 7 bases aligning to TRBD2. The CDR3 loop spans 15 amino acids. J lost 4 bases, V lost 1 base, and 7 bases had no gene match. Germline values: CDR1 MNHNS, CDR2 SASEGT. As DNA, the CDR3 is TGTGCCAGCAGTGAAGGAGGGCTAGCGGCTTACGAGCAGTACTTC. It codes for CASSEGGLAAYEQYF.

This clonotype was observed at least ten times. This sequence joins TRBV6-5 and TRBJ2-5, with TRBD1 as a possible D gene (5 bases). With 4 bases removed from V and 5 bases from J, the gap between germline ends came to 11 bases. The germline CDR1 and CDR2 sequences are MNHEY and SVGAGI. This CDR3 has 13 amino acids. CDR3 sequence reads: CASSSGYLETQYF. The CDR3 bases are TGTGCCAGCAGTTCAGGGTATTTGGAGACCCAGTACTTC.

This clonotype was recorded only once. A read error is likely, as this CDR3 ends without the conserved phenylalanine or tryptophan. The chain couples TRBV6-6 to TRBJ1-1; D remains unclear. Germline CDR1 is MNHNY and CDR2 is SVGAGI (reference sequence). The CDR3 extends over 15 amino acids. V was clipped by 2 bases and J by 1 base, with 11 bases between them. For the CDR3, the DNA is TGTGCCAGCAGTTACGGTGATACAGCGAACACTGAAGCTTTCTCT. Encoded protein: CASSYGDTANTEAFS.

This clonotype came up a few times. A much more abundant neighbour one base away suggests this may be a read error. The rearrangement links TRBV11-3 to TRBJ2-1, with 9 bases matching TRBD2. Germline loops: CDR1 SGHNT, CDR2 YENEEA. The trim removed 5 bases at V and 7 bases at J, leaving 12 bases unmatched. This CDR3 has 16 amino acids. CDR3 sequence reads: CASSPWGTSIGNEQFF. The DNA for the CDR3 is TGTGCCAGCAGCCCATGGGGGACTAGCATAGGTAATGAGCAGTTCTTC.

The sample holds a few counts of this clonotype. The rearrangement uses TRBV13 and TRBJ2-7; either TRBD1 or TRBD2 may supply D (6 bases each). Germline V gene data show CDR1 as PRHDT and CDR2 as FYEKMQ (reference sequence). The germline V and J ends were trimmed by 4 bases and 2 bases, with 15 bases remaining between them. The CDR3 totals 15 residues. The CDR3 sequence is CASSSSPGAPYEQYF. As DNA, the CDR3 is TGTGCCAGCAGCTCATCCCCGGGGGCCCCCTACGAGCAGTACTTC.

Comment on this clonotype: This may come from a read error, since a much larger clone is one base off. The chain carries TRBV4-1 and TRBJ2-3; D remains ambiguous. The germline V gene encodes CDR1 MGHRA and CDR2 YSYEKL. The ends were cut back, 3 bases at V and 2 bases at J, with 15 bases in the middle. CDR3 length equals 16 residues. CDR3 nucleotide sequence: TGCGCCAGCAGCCATCGGCCCCCAGGAGTCACAGATACGCAGTATTTT. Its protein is CASSHRPPGVTDTQYF.

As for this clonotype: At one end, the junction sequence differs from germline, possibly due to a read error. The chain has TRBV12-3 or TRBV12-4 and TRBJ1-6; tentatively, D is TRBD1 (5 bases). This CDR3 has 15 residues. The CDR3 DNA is TGTGCCAGCAGTTTCTGGGGCACGGCTAATTCACCCCTCCACTTC. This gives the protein CASSFWGTANSPLHF.

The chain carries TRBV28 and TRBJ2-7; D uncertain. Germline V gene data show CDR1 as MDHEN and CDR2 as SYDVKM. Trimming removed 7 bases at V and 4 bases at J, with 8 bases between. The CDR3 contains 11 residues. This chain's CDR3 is CASNLGYEQYF. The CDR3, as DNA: TGTGCCAGCAATCTAGGTTACGAGCAGTACTTC.